These 24 T cell receptor beta chains came from one sample sequenced in a study of beta chain features in type 1 diabetes. These receptors' antigens are unknown. Study-wide results and limits: Across all four CD4+ subsets, people with type 1 diabetes showed modestly shorter TCRB CDR3s.

Isolated RNA was reverse transcribed in full, so expressed TCRB transcripts were sequenced. Only in-frame clones appear in the TCRdb table, and some are missing; sequencing was by immunoSEQ multiplex PCR. Of hundreds of thousands of clones listed, 13% to 15% are singletons. The sample taken for sequencing was naive CD4+ T cells from blood. The receptors originated from a man aged 25-45 years with type 1 diabetes.

The V gene is TRBV23-1, the J gene TRBJ2-7; D possibly corresponds to TRBD1 (6 bases). TRBV23-1 is sorted into the ORF group, with uncertain function. The length of the CDR3 is 14 residues. V shed 4 bases and J shed 3 bases, with 13 bases lying between them. Here the CDR3 DNA reads TGCGCCAGCAGTCGATCATGGGACATCTACGAGCAGTACTTC. This sequence encodes CASSRSWDIYEQYF.

This clone was picked up a small number of times. The chain carries TRBV7-9 and TRBJ1-1, with D possibly TRBD1 on 5 matching bases. Germline V gene lookup returns CDR1 SEHNR and CDR2 FQNEAQ (reference sequence). The length of the CDR3 is 15 residues. V was trimmed by 2 bases and J by 0 bases, leaving 10 bases between them. This CDR3 reads CASSLNGAMNTEAFF. The CDR3 coding sequence is TGTGCCAGCAGCTTAAATGGGGCCATGAACACTGAAGCTTTCTTT.

This clone has a handful of counts. The chain employs TRBV5-6 and TRBJ2-3; 12 nucleotides agree with TRBD2. CDR1 SGHDT and CDR2 YYEEEE come from the germline V gene. The CDR3 extends over 16 amino acids. Trimming took 4 bases from V and 4 from J; bases not matched to a gene: 7. CDR3 nucleotide sequence: TGTGCCAGCAGCCAACCGACTAGCGGGAGCCCAGATACGCAGTATTTT. Its protein is CASSQPTSGSPDTQYF.

This clone was seen a handful of times. The chain has TRBV27 and TRBJ2-3, with 8 nucleotides matching TRBD2. The CDR3 extends over 15 amino acids. Per the germline V gene, CDR1 is MNHEY and CDR2 is SMNVEV (reference sequence). Unmatched junction bases numbered 9, after V lost 7 bases and J lost 3 bases. Here the CDR3 DNA reads TGTGCCAGCACTTCCCCCGGGGGGGAAACAGATACGCAGTATTTT. This gives the protein CASTSPGGETDTQYF.

This clone was found a few times. The chain has TRBV6-5 and TRBJ2-1; D not certain. The CDR3 length is 12 residues. V lost 2 bases to trimming and J lost 5 bases, with 4 bases between them. In germline, CDR1 is MNHEY, CDR2 SVGAGI. In DNA form, the CDR3 reads TGTGCCAGCAGTTACGGCCACAATGAGCAGTTCTTC. This sequence encodes CASSYGHNEQFF.

J is TRBJ2-1 and V is TRBV19; perhaps TRBD1 as D (5 bases). Trimming cost V 5 bases and J 7 bases, with 9 bases left between them. This CDR3 region has 12 residues. Germline values: CDR1 LNHDA, CDR2 SQIVND (reference sequence). The CDR3 loop is CASSARQNEQFF. The DNA of the CDR3 is TGTGCCAGTAGTGCTCGACAGAATGAGCAGTTCTTC. Looking up the rest from reference TRBV19 and TRBJ2-1 gives the full variable domain: DGGITQSPKYLFRKEGQNVTLSCEQNLNHDAMYWYRQDPGQGLRLIYYSQIVNDFQKGDIAEGYSVSREKKESFPLTVTSAQKNPTAFYLCASSARQNEQFFGPGTRLTVL.

This chain uses TRBV19 with TRBJ1-5, with D uncertain. V dropped 7 bases and J dropped 4 bases, with 14 bases sitting between them. The CDR3 runs 14 residues. Germline V gene lookup returns CDR1 LNHDA and CDR2 SQIVND (reference sequence). For the CDR3, the DNA is TGTGCCAGTACTGTGGTGGGAGTAAATCAGCCCCAGCATTTT. Protein: CASTVVGVNQPQHF.

V is TRBV28 and J is TRBJ2-1; the match to TRBD1 covers 8 bases. The CDR3 covers 14 residues. Per the germline V gene, CDR1 is MDHEN and CDR2 is SYDVKM. V was pared by 0 bases and J by 8 bases, with 3 bases of the junction left unmatched. Here the CDR3 reads CASSLWQGADEQFF. DNA for the CDR3: TGTGCCAGCAGTTTATGGCAGGGGGCGGATGAGCAGTTCTTC.

This clone occurred a few times. V gene TRBV5-6 combines with J gene TRBJ2-2; perhaps TRBD2 as D (5 bases). CDR1 and CDR2 from the germline V gene are SGHDT and YYEEEE. V lost 3 bases to trimming and J lost 1 base, with 13 bases between them. CDR3 length: 16 amino acids. In nucleotides, the CDR3 is TGTGCCAGCAGCTCAAGTCGGGAACTGAACACCGGGGAGCTGTTTTTT. Translating gives CASSSSRELNTGELFF.

The V gene is TRBV15, the J gene TRBJ2-1; TRBD2 might be the D (6 bases). V lost 3 bases to trimming and J lost 0 bases, with 12 bases between them. Germline V gene sequence: CDR1 LNHNV, CDR2 YYDKDF (reference sequence). This CDR3 has 16 residues. This chain's CDR3 is CATSRLAPSSYNEQFF. The CDR3, as DNA: TGTGCCACCAGCAGGCTAGCGCCGAGCTCCTACAATGAGCAGTTCTTC. The full variable domain, in which reference TRBV15 and TRBJ2-1 provide the parts outside the CDR3, is DAMVIQNPRYQVTQFGKPVTLSCSQTLNHNVMYWYQQKSSQAPKLLFHYYDKDFNNEADTPDNFQSRRPNTSFCFLDIRSPGLGDTAMYLCATSRLAPSSYNEQFFGPGTRLTVL.

J is TRBJ1-2 and V is TRBV25-1, with D perhaps matching TRBD1 (5 bases). Germline CDR1 is MGHDK and CDR2 is SYGVNS. V was trimmed by 1 base and J by 3 bases, leaving 12 bases between them. This CDR3 is built from 15 residues. Here the CDR3 DNA reads TGTGCCAGCAGTGAATCGTCAGGGAGGGACTATGGCTACACCTTC. Amino acid sequence: CASSESSGRDYGYTF.

The chain links TRBV9 to TRBJ1-5, with D maybe TRBD1 (6 bases). V was shortened by 4 bases and J by 5 bases, with 10 bases between the two germline ends. Per germline, CDR1 SGDLS and CDR2 YYNGEE. The CDR3 length is 13 residues. The CDR3 region is CASSPDSDQPQHF. The CDR3 nucleotides are TGTGCCAGCAGCCCGGACAGCGATCAGCCCCAGCATTTT.

The chain couples TRBV6-5 to TRBJ2-1, with 9 bases matching TRBD2. The CDR3 consists of 15 residues. The germline CDR1 and CDR2 sequences are MNHEY and SVGAGI. Unmatched junction bases numbered 8, after V lost 7 bases and J lost 4 bases. The CDR3 is CASISTSGLYNEQFF. The DNA of the CDR3 is TGTGCCAGCATCAGTACTAGCGGGTTATACAATGAGCAGTTCTTC.

The rearrangement uses TRBV5-4 and TRBJ2-3; 9 bases agree with TRBD2. The CDR3 totals 15 residues. V shed 2 bases and J 2 bases; nucleotides not matched to a gene: 3. CDR1 is SGHNT and CDR2 is YYREEE in the germline V gene (reference sequence). As DNA, the CDR3 is TGTGCCAGCAGCTTCCTAGCGGGATTCACAGATACGCAGTATTTT. Amino acids: CASSFLAGFTDTQYF.

The J gene is TRBJ2-7, the V gene TRBV6-5, with 10 bases fitting TRBD2. CDR1 MNHEY and CDR2 SVGAGI come from the germline V gene. The CDR3 length is 16 residues. J was trimmed by 5 bases and V by 2 bases; bases with no gene match: 9. CDR3 protein: CASSYTRASGRDEQYF. The CDR3 nucleotides are TGTGCCAGCAGTTACACTAGGGCTAGCGGGAGAGACGAGCAGTACTTC.

V gene TRBV7-9 combines with J gene TRBJ1-2; D is perhaps TRBD1 (5 bases). V dropped 0 bases and J dropped 10 bases, with 12 bases sitting between them. CDR3 length equals 13 residues. Per germline, CDR1 SEHNR and CDR2 FQNEAQ (reference sequence). The CDR3 spells CASSLALQGDYTF. In DNA, the CDR3 is TGTGCCAGCAGCTTAGCGCTACAAGGGGACTACACCTTC.

A few counts support this clone. The chain uses TRBV7-2 and TRBJ2-1, with 13 positions matching TRBD2. The trim removed 5 bases at V and 15 bases at J, leaving 10 bases unmatched. This CDR3 region has 14 residues. Germline CDR1 SGHTA, CDR2 FQGNSA. DNA of the CDR3: TGTGCCAGCAGCCTAACTAGCGGGAGGGGCATCGTGTTCTTC. Translating gives CASSLTSGRGIVFF. Looking up the rest from reference TRBV7-2 and TRBJ2-1 gives the full variable domain: GAGVSQSPSNKVTEKGKDVELRCDPISGHTALYWYRQSLGQGLEFLIYFQGNSAPDKSGLPSDRFSAERTGGSVSTLTIQRTQQEDSAVYLCASSLTSGRGIVFFGPGTRLTVL.

This clone occurred a few times. This chain joins TRBV23-1 and TRBJ2-1; D uncertain. TRBV23-1 is assigned to the ORF class and has an uncertain function. The ends were cut back, 0 bases at V and 6 bases at J, with 18 bases in the middle. The CDR3 has 17 residues. The CDR3 loop reads CASSQSRKARHANEQFF. The DNA of the CDR3 is TGCGCCAGCAGTCAATCGCGAAAAGCCAGGCATGCCAATGAGCAGTTCTTC.

This clone showed up just a few times. Additional DNA sequences in this sample encode the identical CDR3. This chain uses TRBV28 with TRBJ2-6; D is ambiguous. This CDR3 region has 15 residues. Trimming stripped 5 bases from V and 1 base from J, with 9 bases between. Germline values: CDR1 MDHEN, CDR2 SYDVKM. The CDR3 reads CASSPPGSGANVLTF. CDR3 DNA: TGTGCCAGCAGTCCTCCAGGATCTGGGGCCAACGTCCTGACTTTC.

This clone was seen a handful of times. The CDR3 loop reads CASSYPGTPQFF. In DNA, the CDR3 is TGTGCCAGCAGCTATCCCGGGACTCCCCAGTTCTTC. The gene calls are TRBV5-4 and TRBJ2-1; D perhaps matches TRBD2 (6 bases). Germline V lookup: CDR1 SGHNT, CDR2 YYREEE (reference sequence). The CDR3 loop spans 12 amino acids. Trimming removed 3 bases from V and 13 bases from J, with 14 bases in between.

The table lists this clone with a few counts. Other DNA variants within this sample encode the same CDR3. V usage is TRBV6-5 and J usage is TRBJ2-7, with TRBD2 identical over 10 bases. Germline CDR1 MNHEY, CDR2 SVGAGI. Germline trimming cut 6 bases from V and 0 bases from J; bases unmatched to any gene: 2. The CDR3 is made up of 14 amino acids. The CDR3 DNA follows: TGTGCCAGCAGCCGGACTAGCGGCTCCTACGAGCAGTACTTC. Encoded protein: CASSRTSGSYEQYF.

V usage is TRBV18 and J usage is TRBJ1-5, with D maybe TRBD1 (5 bases). Germline CDR1 reads KGHSH; CDR2 reads LQKENI. Trimming took off 3 bases at V and 7 bases at J, with 16 bases between the two ends. The CDR3 extends over 15 amino acids. CDR3 in amino acids: CASSPESGGEQPQHF. DNA for the CDR3: TGTGCCAGCTCACCCGAATCGGGGGGTGAACAGCCCCAGCATTTT.

This clone has a handful of counts. The chain combines TRBV28 with TRBJ2-7; perhaps TRBD2 as D (6 bases). Per the germline V gene, CDR1 is MDHEN and CDR2 is SYDVKM. The CDR3 is made up of 14 amino acids. Trimming left V 7 bases short and J 3 bases short, with 16 bases between. CDR3 nucleotides: TGTGCCAGCACCGGGGGATCAAGGGGCTACGAGCAGTACTTC. Its protein is CASTGGSRGYEQYF.

In DNA, the CDR3 is TGTGCCAGCAGCTCTCCTATGCGCGGCGAGCAGTACTTC. This encodes CASSSPMRGEQYF. This rearrangement joins TRBV7-2 to TRBJ2-7; D unclear. The CDR3 runs to 13 residues. Germline-derived CDR1 and CDR2 are SGHTA and FQGNSA. V was shortened by 4 bases and J by 6 bases, with 13 bases between the two germline ends.